These T cell receptor beta chains were read from a single sample in a study of siplizumab effects on memory and regulatory T cells. Clones were read by immunoSEQ multiplex PCR, and TCRdb kept only the in-frame ones, dropping some. The table lists around 120,000 clones, 94% of them singletons. Sequencing was carried out using non-Treg CD4+ T cells sorted from blood. The source is a human donor in good health. Both conserved end residues are part of each CDR3. Each record gives: clone size, D gene, V gene, J gene, CDR3 DNA, CDR3 protein. D genes are given only for firm matches. Rows give clone size only sometimes, using once, few, many, or a class for an expanded clone.

abundance: -
d_gene: -
v_gene: TRBV19
j_gene: TRBJ2-1
CDR3nt: TGTGCCAGTAAAGTCCGACAGGACAATGAGCAGTTCTTC
CDR3aa: CASKVRQDNEQFF

abundance: -
d_gene: TRBD1
v_gene: TRBV29-1
j_gene: TRBJ1-2
CDR3nt: TGCAGCGTTGGGACAGGGGCCTATGGCTACACCTTC
CDR3aa: CSVGTGAYGYTF

abundance: -
d_gene: -
v_gene: TRBV10-3
j_gene: TRBJ2-1
CDR3nt: TGTGCCACGTCTGAAGTCAATGAGCAGTTCTTC
CDR3aa: CATSEVNEQFF

abundance: -
d_gene: TRBD2
v_gene: TRBV4-1
j_gene: TRBJ2-7
CDR3nt: TGCGCCAGCAGCCTAACTAGCGGGGGCACCTACGAGCAGTACTTC
CDR3aa: CASSLTSGGTYEQYF

abundance: once
d_gene: TRBD1
v_gene: TRBV6-6
j_gene: TRBJ2-7
CDR3nt: TGTGCCAGCAGTTACCCCGAACAGGGGTACGAGCAGTACTTC
CDR3aa: CASSYPEQGYEQYF

abundance: -
d_gene: -
v_gene: TRBV20-1
j_gene: TRBJ1-2
CDR3nt: TGCAGTGTCCCAGGGTATGGCTACACCTTC
CDR3aa: CSVPGYGYTF

abundance: -
d_gene: -
v_gene: TRBV2
j_gene: TRBJ2-4
CDR3nt: TGTGCCAGCAGTGTTCAGGGGGCCAAAAACATTCAGTACTTC
CDR3aa: CASSVQGAKNIQYF

abundance: -
d_gene: -
v_gene: TRBV7-9
j_gene: TRBJ1-1
CDR3nt: TGTGCCAGCAGGATCTCCGGGGGTGAAGCTTTCTTT
CDR3aa: CASRISGGEAFF

abundance: -
d_gene: TRBD1
v_gene: TRBV2
j_gene: TRBJ1-2
CDR3nt: TGTGCCAGCATATTAGACAGGGATGGCTACACCTTC
CDR3aa: CASILDRDGYTF

abundance: once
d_gene: -
v_gene: TRBV2
j_gene: TRBJ1-5
CDR3nt: TGTGCCAGCAGTGAAAATTGGACTGGGAATCAGCCCCAGCATTTT
CDR3aa: CASSENWTGNQPQHF

abundance: -
d_gene: -
v_gene: TRBV7-9
j_gene: TRBJ2-3
CDR3nt: TGTGCCAGCAGCGGGAAAAACACAGATACGCAGTATTTT
CDR3aa: CASSGKNTDTQYF

abundance: -
d_gene: TRBD2
v_gene: TRBV7-2
j_gene: TRBJ2-1
CDR3nt: TGTGCCAGCAGCTTGTCCCTGGACCGGGGGGACAATGAGCAGTTCTTC
CDR3aa: CASSLSLDRGDNEQFF

abundance: once
d_gene: -
v_gene: TRBV7-8
j_gene: TRBJ1-6
CDR3nt: TGTGCCAGCAGCCCCTCCGGGGGAAACTCCTATAATTCACCCCTCCACTTT
CDR3aa: CASSPSGGNSYNSPLHF

abundance: -
d_gene: TRBD1
v_gene: TRBV4-1
j_gene: TRBJ1-5
CDR3nt: TGCGCCAGCAGCCAAGGAAACCGGGACAGAGCTTATCAGCCCCAGCATTTT
CDR3aa: CASSQGNRDRAYQPQHF

abundance: -
d_gene: TRBD2
v_gene: TRBV5-1
j_gene: TRBJ2-5
CDR3nt: TGCGCCAGCAGGGCGGGACTAGCAATTTTAGAGACCCAGTACTTC
CDR3aa: CASRAGLAILETQYF

abundance: -
d_gene: -
v_gene: TRBV11-2
j_gene: TRBJ2-5
CDR3nt: TGTGCCAGCAGCCCAAACGGACTGGTACAAGAGACCCAGTACTTC
CDR3aa: CASSPNGLVQETQYF

abundance: -
d_gene: -
v_gene: TRBV15
j_gene: TRBJ1-1
CDR3nt: TGTGCCACCAGCAGAGCGATTGGTGGGGACCACACTGAAGCTTTCTTT
CDR3aa: CATSRAIGGDHTEAFF

abundance: -
d_gene: -
v_gene: TRBV25-1
j_gene: TRBJ2-6
CDR3nt: TGTGCCAGCAGTGGGAGCGGGGCCAACGTCCTGACTTTC
CDR3aa: CASSGSGANVLTF

abundance: -
d_gene: -
v_gene: TRBV11-3
j_gene: TRBJ2-2
CDR3nt: TGTGCCAGCAGCTTAGGCACCGGAAAGAGAAACACCGGGGAGCTGTTTTTT
CDR3aa: CASSLGTGKRNTGELFF

abundance: -
d_gene: -
v_gene: TRBV5-1
j_gene: TRBJ2-7
CDR3nt: TGCGCCAGCAGCTTGGCCTTCAGTTCCTACGAGCAGTACTTC
CDR3aa: CASSLAFSSYEQYF

abundance: once
d_gene: -
v_gene: TRBV7-2
j_gene: TRBJ1-1
CDR3nt: TGTGCCAGCAACGTGTGGGGGTGGCTGAACACTGAAGCTTTCTTT
CDR3aa: CASNVWGWLNTEAFF

abundance: -
d_gene: TRBD2
v_gene: TRBV2
j_gene: TRBJ2-1
CDR3nt: TGTGCCAGCAGTGTACTAGCGGGAGGGGAGCAGTTCTTC
CDR3aa: CASSVLAGGEQFF

abundance: -
d_gene: -
v_gene: TRBV6-1
j_gene: TRBJ1-5
CDR3nt: TGTGCCACTCTGACGACGGGGGGTAGCAATCAGCCCCAGCATTTT
CDR3aa: CATLTTGGSNQPQHF

abundance: -
d_gene: -
v_gene: TRBV4-1
j_gene: TRBJ2-3
CDR3nt: TGCGCCAGCAGCCAAGCCGCCCGGGACCCCACAGATACGCAGTATTTT
CDR3aa: CASSQAARDPTDTQYF

abundance: -
d_gene: -
v_gene: TRBV4-1
j_gene: TRBJ1-1
CDR3nt: TGCGCCAGCAGCCTTCCCTCAATTAAAAGTGAAGCTTTCTTT
CDR3aa: CASSLPSIKSEAFF

abundance: -
d_gene: -
v_gene: TRBV5-8
j_gene: TRBJ2-7
CDR3nt: TGTGCCAGCAGCTTGGTCTACACTGGGGGCGACGAGCAGTACTTC
CDR3aa: CASSLVYTGGDEQYF

abundance: -
d_gene: TRBD2
v_gene: TRBV18
j_gene: TRBJ2-7
CDR3nt: TGTGCCAGCTCACCTGAACTCGGCGCCGGGACGCCTACTAGCGGGAGGATCCACGAGCAGTACTTC
CDR3aa: CASSPELGAGTPTSGRIHEQYF

abundance: -
d_gene: TRBD1
v_gene: TRBV25-1
j_gene: TRBJ1-1
CDR3nt: TGTGCCAGCAGTGAACCAGGGACAGGGGGCGTGAAAGCTTTCTTT
CDR3aa: CASSEPGTGGVKAFF

abundance: once
d_gene: -
v_gene: TRBV28
j_gene: TRBJ1-2
CDR3nt: TGTGCCAGCAGAGGCTCTAACTATGGCTACACCTTC
CDR3aa: CASRGSNYGYTF

abundance: -
d_gene: TRBD1
v_gene: TRBV7-9
j_gene: TRBJ1-4
CDR3nt: TGTGCCAGCAGCTCCGGGGACAGGGATAATGAAAAACTGTTTTTT
CDR3aa: CASSSGDRDNEKLFF

abundance: -
d_gene: -
v_gene: TRBV23-1
j_gene: TRBJ1-2
CDR3nt: TGCGCCAGCACCCAAGGACACTCCCACGGCGGCTACACCTTC
CDR3aa: CASTQGHSHGGYTF

abundance: -
d_gene: -
v_gene: TRBV18
j_gene: TRBJ1-1
CDR3nt: TGTGCCAGCTCGGGGAACACTGAAGCTTTCTTT
CDR3aa: CASSGNTEAFF

abundance: -
d_gene: -
v_gene: TRBV6-5
j_gene: TRBJ1-5
CDR3nt: TGTGCCAGCAGTTACTCGGGGATGGGCAATCAGCCCCAGCATTTT
CDR3aa: CASSYSGMGNQPQHF

abundance: -
d_gene: -
v_gene: TRBV6-6
j_gene: TRBJ1-4
CDR3nt: TGTGCCAGCAGGTCGGAAAAGGGCCGCAATGAAAAACTGTTTTTT
CDR3aa: CASRSEKGRNEKLFF

abundance: -
d_gene: -
v_gene: TRBV18
j_gene: TRBJ1-3
CDR3nt: TGTGCCAGCTCACCCCAGGGCTCCGTAAACACCATATATTTT
CDR3aa: CASSPQGSVNTIYF

abundance: -
d_gene: -
v_gene: TRBV12-5
j_gene: TRBJ2-3
CDR3nt: TGTGCTAGTGGTTTGTTACTATTT
CDR3aa: CASGLLLF

abundance: -
d_gene: -
v_gene: TRBV18
j_gene: TRBJ2-3
CDR3nt: TGTGCCAGCTCACCAGAGTCCCGTTCAGATACGCAGTATTTT
CDR3aa: CASSPESRSDTQYF

abundance: -
d_gene: -
v_gene: TRBV5-5
j_gene: TRBJ2-2
CDR3nt: TGTGCCAGCAGCTTGTGGGCTACCACCGGGGAGCTGTTTTTT
CDR3aa: CASSLWATTGELFF

abundance: -
d_gene: TRBD2
v_gene: TRBV9
j_gene: TRBJ2-7
CDR3nt: TGTGCCAGCAGTAGGCGCGGGGGTGCTCCCTACGAGCAGTACTTC
CDR3aa: CASSRRGGAPYEQYF

abundance: -
d_gene: -
v_gene: TRBV7-7
j_gene: TRBJ2-2
CDR3nt: TGTGCTAGCAGCTCGGTGAACACCGGGGAGCTGTTTTTT
CDR3aa: CASSSVNTGELFF

abundance: -
d_gene: -
v_gene: TRBV11-2
j_gene: TRBJ1-3
CDR3nt: TGTGCCAGCAGCTCTCGATACCGCTCTGGAAACACCATATATTTT
CDR3aa: CASSSRYRSGNTIYF

abundance: -
d_gene: TRBD1
v_gene: TRBV5-1
j_gene: TRBJ1-2
CDR3nt: TGCGCCAGCAGCTTGGACCGGGACAGGGACCGCTACACCTTC
CDR3aa: CASSLDRDRDRYTF

abundance: -
d_gene: -
v_gene: TRBV4-1
j_gene: TRBJ2-5
CDR3nt: TGCGCCAGCAGCCATGGAAAATCGGGATCCCAAGAGACCCAGTACTTC
CDR3aa: CASSHGKSGSQETQYF

abundance: -
d_gene: TRBD2
v_gene: TRBV19
j_gene: TRBJ2-7
CDR3nt: TGTGCCAGTAAGATGGGACTAGGGTCCTACGAGCAGTACTTC
CDR3aa: CASKMGLGSYEQYF

abundance: -
d_gene: TRBD1
v_gene: TRBV2
j_gene: TRBJ2-7
CDR3nt: TGTGCCAGCAACAGACAGGGTGTCTCCTACGAGCAGTACTTC
CDR3aa: CASNRQGVSYEQYF

abundance: -
d_gene: -
v_gene: TRBV12-5
j_gene: TRBJ1-3
CDR3nt: TGTGCTAGTGGCTTGGTACTGTCGATTTTGGGAAACACCATATATTTT
CDR3aa: CASGLVLSILGNTIYF

abundance: -
d_gene: -
v_gene: TRBV4-1
j_gene: TRBJ2-2
CDR3nt: TGCGCCAGCACCCGAGTGGGTCAGGTTAACACCGGGGAGCTGTTTTTT
CDR3aa: CASTRVGQVNTGELFF

abundance: -
d_gene: -
v_gene: TRBV7-9
j_gene: TRBJ2-3
CDR3nt: TGTGCCAGCAGCTTCGATGTGGGTGGGGGCACAGATACGCAGTATTTT
CDR3aa: CASSFDVGGGTDTQYF

abundance: -
d_gene: -
v_gene: TRBV20-1
j_gene: TRBJ2-7
CDR3nt: TGCAGTGCTGCTTTGGGGTACGAGCAGTACTTC
CDR3aa: CSAALGYEQYF

abundance: -
d_gene: -
v_gene: TRBV5-1
j_gene: TRBJ1-5
CDR3nt: TGCGCCAGGGTAACACTTAGGACGGATAGCAATCAGCCCCAGCATTTT
CDR3aa: CARVTLRTDSNQPQHF

abundance: -
d_gene: -
v_gene: TRBV7-9
j_gene: TRBJ2-7
CDR3nt: TGTGCCAGCAGCCCTTGGCAGGGTGGTTACGAGCAGTACTTC
CDR3aa: CASSPWQGGYEQYF

abundance: -
d_gene: TRBD2
v_gene: TRBV6-1
j_gene: TRBJ2-7
CDR3nt: TGTGCCAGCAGACCCCTAGCGGGAGTAGGGGAGCAGTACTTC
CDR3aa: CASRPLAGVGEQYF

abundance: -
d_gene: TRBD2
v_gene: TRBV4-1
j_gene: TRBJ2-7
CDR3nt: TGCGCCAGCAGCCAACCTGGGACTAGCGGGAGGTACGAGCAGTACTTC
CDR3aa: CASSQPGTSGRYEQYF

abundance: -
d_gene: TRBD2
v_gene: TRBV13
j_gene: TRBJ2-1
CDR3nt: TGTGCCAGCAGCTTAAGCGCTAGCGGGAGGTCTTACAATGAGCAGTTCTTC
CDR3aa: CASSLSASGRSYNEQFF

abundance: -
d_gene: -
v_gene: TRBV2
j_gene: TRBJ2-5
CDR3nt: TGTGCCAGCAGTGATTTAAAGGGGGGGGAGACCCAGTACTTC
CDR3aa: CASSDLKGGETQYF

abundance: -
d_gene: -
v_gene: TRBV19
j_gene: TRBJ1-1
CDR3nt: TGTGCCAGTAGTATCCCCCACAGGAACACTGAAGCTTTCTTT
CDR3aa: CASSIPHRNTEAFF

abundance: -
d_gene: -
v_gene: TRBV5-1
j_gene: TRBJ1-6
CDR3nt: TGCGCCAGCAGCCTAGGGGACTATAATTCACCCCTCCACTTT
CDR3aa: CASSLGDYNSPLHF

abundance: -
d_gene: -
v_gene: TRBV18
j_gene: TRBJ1-4
CDR3nt: TGTGCCAGCTCACCGGGAGACGGCGGTGAAAAACTGTTTTTT
CDR3aa: CASSPGDGGEKLFF

abundance: -
d_gene: TRBD1
v_gene: TRBV10-1
j_gene: TRBJ2-3
CDR3nt: TGCGCCAGCAGCGGGACAGGGAACACAGATACGCAGTATTTT
CDR3aa: CASSGTGNTDTQYF